This T cell receptor beta chain was captured by sequencing in a study of human T cells and chemical hapten exposure. Findings and caveats of the study: TCRs exceeding 1 in 1000 frequency stayed unchanged with DPC sensitization.

TCRdb recomputed calls from the 5' RACE reads with MiXCR, one row per CDR3 protein. The sample consists of 80,000 or so distinct CDR3 sequences, less than 20% of them appearing once. Regarding this clonotype: What it recognizes is unknown. The junction shows a germline mismatch at one end, possibly a read error.

Total RNA was isolated from unfractionated whole blood. The origin of this receptor is a female donor in good health.

The CDR3 reads CSVVGAEAFF. The CDR3 coding sequence is TGCAGCGTTGTTGGCGCTGAGGCTTTCTTT. The chain carries TRBV29-1 and TRBJ1-1; no definite D call. Germline V CDR1 and CDR2: SQVTM, ANQGSEA. The CDR3 runs to 10 residues.